Listed below are T cell receptor beta chains from one sample, sequenced in a study of glioma-infiltrating T cells. TCRdb ran MiXCR on the multiplex PCR reads and lists one entry per CDR3 protein. The sample lists around 190,000 distinct CDR3 sequences, over 25% occurring once. The sample taken for sequencing was glioma tissue, nonneoplastic brain tissue, or PBMCs (not recorded which). Receptors were obtained from a human donor with low-grade glioma or glioblastoma, undergoing nonglioma brain surgery, or in good health (not recorded which). The CDR3 runs from the conserved cysteine through the conserved F or W. D genes are given only for firm matches. Expanded clones get a size class; other rows say once, few or many, or leave the size out.

>TRBD2|TRBV4-1|few|TRBJ2-3
CASSQGGLALTDTQYF
TGCGCCAGCAGCCAAGGGGGACTAGCTTTGACAGATACGCAGTATTTT
>NA|TRBV20-1|many|TRBJ2-7
CSAVQGNEQYF
TGCAGTGCCGTACAGGGAAACGAGCAGTACTTC
>TRBD2|TRBV28|many|TRBJ2-7
CASSPTTTSGNFQYF
TGTGCCAGCAGTCCTACCACGACTAGCGGGAACTTCCAGTACTTC
>NA|TRBV27|many|TRBJ2-1
CASSLKGTPIYNEQFF
TGTGCCAGCAGTTTGAAAGGGACTCCTATATACAATGAGCAGTTCTTC
>NA|TRBV6-1|many|TRBJ1-3
CASSEQGPGNTIYF
TGTGCCAGCAGTGAACAGGGTCCTGGAAACACCATATATTTT
>TRBD1|TRBV7-2|many|TRBJ1-5
CASSPADRVQGGNQPQHF
TGTGCCAGCAGCCCGGCAGACAGGGTACAGGGGGGCAATCAGCCCCAGCATTTT
>NA|TRBV20-1|many|TRBJ2-5
CSASLGYQETQYF
TGCAGTGCTAGCCTAGGGTACCAAGAGACCCAGTACTTC
>TRBD2|TRBV7-9|few|TRBJ2-7
CASRYLAGVLGEQYF
TGTGCCAGCAGGTATCTAGCGGGAGTTCTAGGAGAGCAGTACTTC
>NA|TRBV29-1|NA|TRBJ2-5
CSAERGAGETQYF
TGCAGCGCCGAGAGAGGTGCGGGGGAGACCCAGTACTTC
>NA|TRBV5-4|few|TRBJ2-1
CASSIPGRNNEQFF
TGTGCCAGCAGCATACCGGGACGGAACAATGAGCAGTTCTTC
>NA|TRBV20-1|many|TRBJ2-3
CSARRPVNEDTQYF
TGCAGTGCTAGGAGACCGGTCAACGAAGATACGCAGTATTTT
>TRBD2|TRBV7-2|medium-sized|TRBJ2-1
CASSYSGGSSYNEQFF
TGTGCCAGCAGTTACTCGGGCGGGAGCTCCTACAATGAGCAGTTCTTC
>NA|TRBV4-1|few|TRBJ2-3
CASSQDRGARVADTQYF
TGCGCCAGCAGCCAAGATCGGGGGGCGCGGGTCGCAGATACGCAGTATTTT
>NA|TRBV3-1|many|TRBJ2-1
CASSQEEGPRAF
TGTGCCAGCAGCCAAGAAGAGGGTCCTAGAGCCTTC
>NA|TRBV20-1|many|TRBJ2-2
CSALEVGAGTGELFF
TGCAGTGCCCTGGAGGTGGGGGCGGGCACCGGGGAGCTGTTTTTT
>NA|TRBV6-6|many|TRBJ1-5
CASSYDQRAQPQHF
TGTGCCAGCAGTTACGATCAGCGGGCTCAGCCCCAGCATTTT
>NA|TRBV20-1|NA|TRBJ2-5
CRANLAVKETQCF
TGCAGAGCCAACCTAGCAGTCAAAGAGACCCAGTGCTTC
>NA|TRBV4-3|many|TRBJ1-5
CASSQDGSQPQHF
TGCGCCAGCAGCCAAGATGGGTCTCAGCCCCAGCATTTT
>NA|TRBV5-4|many|TRBJ2-1
CASSLGPNEQFF
TGTGCCAGCAGCTTGGGGCCCAATGAGCAGTTCTTC
>NA|TRBV11-2|few|TRBJ1-1
CASSLAEDLNTEAFF
TGTGCCAGCAGCTTAGCTGAGGATTTGAACACTGAAGCTTTCTTT
>TRBD1|TRBV4-1|many|TRBJ2-7
CASSQEDRETYEQYF
TGCGCCAGCAGCCAAGAGGACAGGGAGACATACGAGCAGTACTTC
>NA|TRBV6-2/TRBV6-3|NA|TRBJ1-2
CASSKLVGTGYGYPF
TGTGCCAGCAGTAAACTCGTCGGGACGGGTTATGGCTACCCCTTC
>NA|TRBV7-2|many|TRBJ2-3
CASSFYTDTQYF
TGTGCCAGCAGTTTCTACACAGATACGCAGTATTTT
>TRBD1|TRBV10-3|many|TRBJ1-1
CATGTGDKSEAFF
TGTGCGACCGGGACAGGGGATAAGAGTGAAGCTTTCTTT
>TRBD1|TRBV5-1|NA|TRBJ2-5
CASSLDGQGVLNQDF
TGCGCCAGCAGCTTGGACGGGCAGGGGGTCCTCAACCAGGACTTC
>TRBD2|TRBV19|NA|TRBJ2-7
CASSIGSGSSYEQYF
TGTGCCAGTAGTATCGGGAGCGGGAGTTCCTACGAGCAGTACTTC
>TRBD1|TRBV29-1|many|TRBJ2-1
CSFRDRNYNEQFF
TGCAGCTTCCGGGACAGGAATTACAATGAGCAGTTCTTC
>NA|TRBV13|NA|TRBJ2-1
CASSLVQRSYNEQFF
TGTGCCAGCAGCTTGGTCCAGAGGAGTTACAATGAGCAGTTCTTC
>NA|TRBV2|NA|TRBJ2-1
CASSDAPGGWNEQFF
TGTGCCAGCAGTGATGCACCCGGTGGTTGGAATGAGCAGTTCTTC
>NA|TRBV7-2|many|TRBJ2-3
CASSRDVATDTQYF
TGTGCCAGCAGTCGTGACGTAGCCACAGATACGCAGTATTTT
>TRBD1|TRBV4-3|many|TRBJ2-1
CASSQASEGQGVEQFF
TGCGCCAGCAGCCAAGCGAGCGAGGGACAGGGCGTGGAGCAGTTCTTC
>NA|TRBV6-2/TRBV6-3|many|TRBJ1-1
CASTSDFNTEAFF
TGTGCCAGCACCTCAGACTTTAACACTGAAGCTTTCTTT
>NA|TRBV19|NA|TRBJ2-1
CASSPPGAASRYNEQFF
TGTGCCAGTAGTCCCCCAGGGGCGGCGAGTCGTTACAATGAGCAGTTCTTC
>TRBD1|TRBV19|many|TRBJ1-5
CASSGTESNQPQHF
TGTGCCAGTAGTGGGACAGAAAGCAATCAGCCCCAGCATTTT
>TRBD1|TRBV20-1|many|TRBJ1-1
CSARDRGQHTEAFF
TGCAGTGCTAGAGATAGGGGACAGCACACTGAAGCTTTCTTT
>NA|TRBV20-1|many|TRBJ1-4
CSARKAEGNNEKLFF
TGCAGTGCTAGGAAGGCGGAGGGGAATAATGAAAAACTGTTTTTT
>TRBD1|TRBV3-1|few|TRBJ2-7
CASSQGGQISYEQYF
TGTGCCAGCAGCCAAGGGGGACAGATCTCCTACGAGCAGTACTTC
>NA|TRBV18|few|TRBJ1-6
CASSPFPNRSSYNSPLHF
TGTGCCAGCTCACCCTTCCCCAACCGGAGCTCCTATAATTCACCCCTCCACTTT
>NA|TRBV18|NA|TRBJ2-3
CASSPFASTDTQYF
TGTGCCAGCTCACCATTTGCTAGCACAGATACGCAGTATTTT
>NA|TRBV20-1|many|TRBJ2-5
CSARGGHGKQETQYF
TGCAGTGCCCGCGGTGGGCATGGGAAGCAAGAGACCCAGTACTTC
>NA|TRBV15|many|TRBJ2-3
CATSRGEFADTQYF
TGTGCCACCAGCAGAGGGGAGTTCGCAGATACGCAGTATTTT
>NA|TRBV12-3/TRBV12-4|NA|TRBJ1-1
CASSLRDTEAFF
TGTGCCAGTTCTCTTAGAGACACTGAAGCTTTCTTT
>NA|TRBV6-1|many|TRBJ2-7
CASSPVGERSSYEQYF
TGTGCCAGCAGTCCTGTTGGGGAGCGGAGCTCCTACGAGCAGTACTTC
>TRBD1|TRBV10-3|few|TRBJ1-2
CAISREPGQGADGYTF
TGTGCCATCAGTAGAGAACCGGGACAGGGGGCGGATGGCTACACCTTC
>NA|TRBV4-1|NA|TRBJ2-7
CASSQDLANRYEQYF
TGCGCCAGCAGCCAAGATCTCGCTAACCGCTACGAGCAGTACTTC
>NA|TRBV27|many|TRBJ1-5
CASSPMGGQGRNQPQHF
TGTGCCAGCAGTCCAATGGGCGGCCAGGGCCGCAATCAGCCCCAGCATTTT
>TRBD2|TRBV7-2|few|TRBJ2-2
CASSLDAGGPYSGGELFF
TGTGCCAGCAGCTTAGATGCGGGAGGCCCCTATAGTGGCGGGGAGCTGTTTTTT
>TRBD1|TRBV19|NA|TRBJ2-7
CTSSRRTGGNYEQYF
TGTACCAGTAGTAGACGGACAGGGGGAAACTACGAGCAGTACTTC
>NA|TRBV29-1|NA|TRBJ2-7
CSVEAASYEQYF
TGCAGCGTTGAGGCCGCCTCCTACGAGCAGTACTTC
>NA|TRBV12-3/TRBV12-4|NA|TRBJ2-3
CASSSVSGRDITDTQYF
TGTGCCAGCAGTTCTGTCAGCGGTCGAGATATCACAGATACGCAGTATTTT
>NA|TRBV28|many|TRBJ2-3
CASSLAWGTDTQYF
TGTGCCAGCAGTTTGGCGTGGGGGACAGATACGCAGTATTTT
>NA|TRBV6-6|many|TRBJ2-7
CASSYSGWRGTPSYEQYF
TGTGCCAGCAGTTACTCAGGTTGGCGTGGGACACCGAGCTACGAGCAGTACTTC
>NA|TRBV25-1|many|TRBJ1-2
CASSERNDYGYTF
TGTGCCAGCAGTGAGAGGAACGACTATGGCTACACCTTC
>NA|TRBV28|many|TRBJ2-5
CASTSFQETQYF
TGTGCCAGCACTTCATTCCAAGAGACCCAGTACTTC
>TRBD2|TRBV6-5|many|TRBJ2-3
CASSYSGLDDDTQYF
TGTGCCAGCAGTTACTCGGGACTAGATGACGATACGCAGTATTTT